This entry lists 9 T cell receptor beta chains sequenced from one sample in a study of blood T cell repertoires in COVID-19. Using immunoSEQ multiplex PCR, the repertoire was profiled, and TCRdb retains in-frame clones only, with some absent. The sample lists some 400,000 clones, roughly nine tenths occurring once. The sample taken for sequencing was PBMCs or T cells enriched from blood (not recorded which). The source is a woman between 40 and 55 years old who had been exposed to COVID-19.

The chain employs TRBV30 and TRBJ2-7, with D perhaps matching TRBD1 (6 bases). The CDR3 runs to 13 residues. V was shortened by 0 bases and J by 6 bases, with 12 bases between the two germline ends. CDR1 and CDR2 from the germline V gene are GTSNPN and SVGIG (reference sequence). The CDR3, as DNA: TGTGCCTGGAGTGTACAGGGTATGGCCGAGCAGTACTTC. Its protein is CAWSVQGMAEQYF.

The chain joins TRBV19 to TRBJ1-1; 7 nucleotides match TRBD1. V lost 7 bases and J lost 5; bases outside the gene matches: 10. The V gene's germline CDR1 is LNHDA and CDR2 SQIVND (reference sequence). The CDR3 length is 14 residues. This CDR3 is CASTTRQGWTEAFF. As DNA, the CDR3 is TGTGCCAGTACGACTCGACAGGGTTGGACTGAAGCTTTCTTT.

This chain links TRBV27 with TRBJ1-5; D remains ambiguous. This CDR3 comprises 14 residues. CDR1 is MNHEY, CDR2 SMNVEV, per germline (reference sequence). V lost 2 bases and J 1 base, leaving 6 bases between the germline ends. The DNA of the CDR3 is TGTGCCAGCAGTTTAGGAGGAAGCAATCAGCCCCAGCATTTT. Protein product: CASSLGGSNQPQHF.

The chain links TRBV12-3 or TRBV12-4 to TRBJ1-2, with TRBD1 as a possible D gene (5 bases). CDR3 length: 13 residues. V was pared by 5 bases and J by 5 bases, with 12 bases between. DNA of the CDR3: TGTGCCAGCAGTACCTCAGGGAGGTATGGCTACACCTTC. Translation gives CASSTSGRYGYTF.

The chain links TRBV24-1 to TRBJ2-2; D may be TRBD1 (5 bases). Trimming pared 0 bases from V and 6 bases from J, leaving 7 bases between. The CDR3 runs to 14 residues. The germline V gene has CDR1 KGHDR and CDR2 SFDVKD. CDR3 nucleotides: TGTGCCACCAGTGATTTGAGGGGTTCCGGGGAGCTGTTTTTT. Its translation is CATSDLRGSGELFF.

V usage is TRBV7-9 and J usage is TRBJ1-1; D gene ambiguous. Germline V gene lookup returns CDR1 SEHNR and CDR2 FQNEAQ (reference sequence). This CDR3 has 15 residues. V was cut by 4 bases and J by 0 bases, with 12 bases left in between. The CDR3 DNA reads TGTGCCAGCAGCTCCCCCCTGAGCATGAACACTGAAGCTTTCTTT. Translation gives CASSSPLSMNTEAFF.

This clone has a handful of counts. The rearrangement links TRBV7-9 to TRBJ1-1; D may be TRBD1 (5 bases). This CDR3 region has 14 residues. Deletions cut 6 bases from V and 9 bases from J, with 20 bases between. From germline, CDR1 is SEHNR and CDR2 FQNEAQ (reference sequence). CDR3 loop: CASSPNGGTPKAFF. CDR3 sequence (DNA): TGTGCCAGCAGTCCCAACGGCGGGACCCCAAAAGCTTTCTTT.

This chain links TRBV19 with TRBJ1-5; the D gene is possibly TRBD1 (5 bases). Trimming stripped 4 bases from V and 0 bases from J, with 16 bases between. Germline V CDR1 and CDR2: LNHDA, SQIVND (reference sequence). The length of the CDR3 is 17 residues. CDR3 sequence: CASSTPTGGYSNQPQHF. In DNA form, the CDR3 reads TGTGCCAGTAGTACCCCCACGGGGGGTTATAGCAATCAGCCCCAGCATTTT.

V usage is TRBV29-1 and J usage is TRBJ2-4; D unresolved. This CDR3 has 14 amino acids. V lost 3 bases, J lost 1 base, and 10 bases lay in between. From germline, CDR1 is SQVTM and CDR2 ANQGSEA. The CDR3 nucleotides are TGCAGCGTTGAGGAACAGACCGCCAAAAACATTCAGTACTTC. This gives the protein CSVEEQTAKNIQYF. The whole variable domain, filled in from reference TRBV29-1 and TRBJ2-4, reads SAVISQKPSRDICQRGTSLTIQCQVDSQVTMMFWYRQQPGQSLTLIATANQGSEATYESGFVIDKFPISRPNLTFSTLTVSNMSPEDSSIYLCSVEEQTAKNIQYFGAGTRLSVL.